The entry below describes one TCR beta chain. Its target is not known. These data belong to a study of cytomegalovirus exposure and HLA in healthy donors. Findings of the study overall: Published work reported that the classifier diagnosed cytomegalovirus status with high specificity and sensitivity. Looking again later, the authors saw that most CMV-associated TCR beta chains seemed HLA-restricted. A link between a missense DCLRE1C variant and TCR beta V- and J-gene trimming emerged from a later analysis.

PCR primers comprised 60 Vbeta and 13 Jbeta primers. Generated by immunoSEQ multiplex PCR, the TCRdb table keeps only in-frame clones and is missing some. Seen here are 70,000 to 100,000 clones, approximately 60% observed once, and the top ten hold 20% to 25%. The V and J ends lost 9 bases and 6 bases, in that order; junction bases with no gene match: 11. CDR3 length: 15 residues. The V gene's germline CDR1 is MNHEY and CDR2 SVGAGI. The specimen sequenced was PBMCs. The chain joins TRBV6-5 to TRBJ1-6; 7 positions agree with TRBD1. The receptor's source is a woman aged 45-65 years in good health and CMV-seropositive. The DNA for the CDR3 is TGTGCCAGTGGCCGGGACAGTCCATCTAATTCACCCCTCCACTTT. This sequence encodes CASGRDSPSNSPLHF.